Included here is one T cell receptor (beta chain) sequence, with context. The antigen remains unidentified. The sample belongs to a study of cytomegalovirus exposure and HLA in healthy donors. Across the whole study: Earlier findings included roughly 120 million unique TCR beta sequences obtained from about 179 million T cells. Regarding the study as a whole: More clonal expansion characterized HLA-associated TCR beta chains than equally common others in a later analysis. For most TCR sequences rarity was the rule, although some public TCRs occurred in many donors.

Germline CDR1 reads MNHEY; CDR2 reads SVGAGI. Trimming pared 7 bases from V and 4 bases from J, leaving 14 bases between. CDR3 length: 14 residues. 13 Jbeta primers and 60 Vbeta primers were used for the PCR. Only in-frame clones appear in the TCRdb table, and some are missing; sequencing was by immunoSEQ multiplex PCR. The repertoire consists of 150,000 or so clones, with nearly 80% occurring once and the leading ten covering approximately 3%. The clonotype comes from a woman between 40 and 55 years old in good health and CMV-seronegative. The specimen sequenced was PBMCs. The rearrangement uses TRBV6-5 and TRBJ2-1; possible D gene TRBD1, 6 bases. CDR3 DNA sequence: TGTGCCAGCAAGACTTCAAGGGGGTACAATGAGCAGTTCTTC. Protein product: CASKTSRGYNEQFF.